This TCR beta chain originates from a study of B cell selection in AIRE deficiency. Sequencing was performed with immunoSEQ multiplex PCR; in TCRdb, only in-frame clones are kept and a portion is missing. The sample holds tens of thousands of clones; around 97% are singletons and the top ten take around 0.3%. CD4+CD127+ cells were sorted as the conventional CD4 T cells. The CDR3 has 15 residues. Trimming pared 2 bases from V and 4 bases from J, leaving 14 bases between. The germline gives CDR1 SGHTA, CDR2 FQGNSA. The sample comprised conventional CD4+ T cells sorted from PBMCs. V and J are TRBV7-2 and TRBJ1-1; D remains ambiguous. The TCR originated in a human donor with AIRE deficiency. Written as DNA, the CDR3 is TGTGCCAGCAGCTTAAAATTAATAAGCCCCACTGAAGCTTTCTTT. It is translated as CASSLKLISPTEAFF.